One and the same sample provided the 8 T cell receptor beta chains below, sequenced in a study of blood T cell repertoires in COVID-19. Profiling relied on immunoSEQ multiplex PCR, and the TCRdb table lists in-frame clones only, not all of them. Of 80,000 to 100,000 clones listed, roughly 70% are singletons. The sequenced material came from peripheral blood. The receptors were gathered from a man aged 70-80 years with COVID-19, enrolled during active disease.

J is TRBJ1-2 and V is TRBV15; D remains unclear. CDR3 length equals 15 residues. The V gene's germline CDR1 is LNHNV and CDR2 YYDKDF (reference sequence). V lost 0 bases and J 8 bases, leaving 16 bases between the germline ends. The CDR3 coding sequence is TGTGCCACCAGCAGAGATCGCGGGGAGGAAAGCGGCTACACCTTC. It codes for CATSRDRGEESGYTF. The complete variable domain, with remaining parts taken from reference TRBV15 and TRBJ1-2, reads DAMVIQNPRYQVTQFGKPVTLSCSQTLNHNVMYWYQQKSSQAPKLLFHYYDKDFNNEADTPDNFQSRRPNTSFCFLDIRSPGLGDTAMYLCATSRDRGEESGYTFGSGTRLTVV.

This clone was seen a few times. This chain joins TRBV10-1 and TRBJ2-2; 7 bases are a match to TRBD1. V gave up 6 bases and J gave up 5 bases; unmatched junction bases: 6. The length of the CDR3 is 14 residues. Germline assignment: CDR1 WNHNN and CDR2 SYGVQD (reference sequence). CDR3 protein: CASSDREMTGELFF. CDR3 in DNA: TGCGCCAGCAGCGACAGGGAAATGACCGGGGAGCTGTTTTTT.

DNA of the CDR3: TGTGCCACCAGTGACCGTGTAGGGAGCGGGAGGGGTATTGGTCAGAGCTCCTACAATGAGCAGTTCTTC. Translated: CATSDRVGSGRGIGQSSYNEQFF. The rearrangement links TRBV24-1 to TRBJ2-1; 10 positions agree with TRBD2. After removal of 4 bases from V and 0 bases from J, the junction contained 23 bases not matched to a gene. Germline V gene data show CDR1 as KGHDR and CDR2 as SFDVKD. CDR3 length: 23 residues.

This clone was recorded a few times. The chain joins TRBV27 to TRBJ2-2, with 12 bases identical to TRBD2. Per the germline V gene, CDR1 is MNHEY and CDR2 is SMNVEV (reference sequence). The CDR3 has 17 residues. V was pared by 3 bases and J by 5 bases, with 7 bases of the junction left unmatched. This CDR3 is CASSFRLAGEGTGELFF. CDR3 sequence (DNA): TGTGCCAGCAGTTTCCGACTAGCGGGAGAGGGGACCGGGGAGCTGTTTTTT.

The chain joins TRBV25-1 to TRBJ2-3; the D gene is possibly TRBD1 (5 bases). Trimming removed 5 bases at V and 5 bases at J, with 23 bases between. CDR1 is MGHDK, CDR2 SYGVNS, per germline. The CDR3 is made up of 17 amino acids. The CDR3 region is CASSKGFVAVSRDTQYF. CDR3 sequence (DNA): TGTGCCAGCAGTAAGGGGTTCGTTGCAGTCTCGAGAGATACGCAGTATTTT. Filled out from reference TRBV25-1 and TRBJ2-3, the complete variable domain reads EADIYQTPRYLVIGTGKKITLECSQTMGHDKMYWYQQDPGMELHLIHYSYGVNSTEKGDLSSESTVSRIRTEHFPLTLESARPSHTSQYLCASSKGFVAVSRDTQYFGPGTRLTVL.

The rearrangement links TRBV11-2 to TRBJ2-3; TRBD2 aligns across 13 bases. CDR3 size: 18 residues. Trimming took 5 bases from V and 4 from J; bases not matched to a gene: 12. Germline V gene lookup returns CDR1 SGHAT and CDR2 FQNNGV. The CDR3 DNA reads TGTGCCAGCAGCCTTCGGACTAGCGGGAGAGGGTACGCAGATACGCAGTATTTT. Translating it yields CASSLRTSGRGYADTQYF. The full variable domain, with the rest looked up from reference TRBV11-2 and TRBJ2-3, is EAGVAQSPRYKIIEKRQSVAFWCNPISGHATLYWYQQILGQGPKLLIQFQNNGVVDDSQLPKDRFSAERLKGVDSTLKIQPAKLEDSAVYLCASSLRTSGRGYADTQYFGPGTRLTVL.

CDR3 sequence reads: CASSKGAPGRELFF. The CDR3 bases are TGTGCCAGCAGCAAAGGGGCCCCGGGGAGGGAGCTGTTTTTT. J is TRBJ2-2 and V is TRBV21-1; the table's D call TRBD2 went unverified against the DNA. TRBV21-1 is shown as a pseudogene. There are 14 residues in the CDR3.

V and J are TRBV5-4 and TRBJ2-1, with TRBD2 matching 7 bases. Per the germline V gene, CDR1 is SGHNT and CDR2 is YYREEE (reference sequence). The CDR3 loop spans 14 amino acids. Unmatched junction bases numbered 7, after V lost 0 bases and J lost 10 bases. CDR3 residues: CASSLEIRGDEQFF. For the CDR3, the DNA is TGTGCCAGCAGCTTGGAAATTCGGGGGGACGAGCAGTTCTTC.